This T cell receptor beta chain was recorded in a study of control samples from healthy donors and cancer patients. Measured with immunoSEQ multiplex PCR; TCRdb has only the in-frame clones, and not every one. The sample holds tens of thousands of clones, roughly 93% seen once. The V and J ends lost 5 bases and 4 bases, in that order; junction bases with no gene match: 5. Per germline, CDR1 SGHAT and CDR2 FQDESV (reference sequence). This CDR3 region has 15 residues. This clone was seen a single time. The receptor's source is a woman between 18 and 29 years old in good health. The sample taken for sequencing was blood. The gene calls are TRBV11-1 and TRBJ2-1; 10 bases agree with TRBD1. Written as DNA, the CDR3 is TGTGCCAGCAGCCCGACGGGACAGGGGTACAATGAGCAGTTCTTC. It translates to CASSPTGQGYNEQFF. The full variable domain, rest sourced from reference TRBV11-1 and TRBJ2-1, is EAEVAQSPRYKITEKSQAVAFWCDPISGHATLYWYRQILGQGPELLVQFQDESVVDDSQLPKDRFSAERLKGVDSTLKIQPAELGDSAMYLCASSPTGQGYNEQFFGPGTRLTVL.